This T cell receptor beta chain was obtained from a study of T cells in localized non-small cell lung cancer. With regard to this clone: Its antigen is still unknown.

Looked up from germline, CDR1 is SGDLS and CDR2 is YYNGEE. The CDR3 runs to 16 residues. With 4 bases clipped from V and 9 bases from J, the junction kept 13 bases outside the gene matches. Study-level results: When the top 100 tumor clones were examined, a median 57 of them also appeared in the adjacent lung, which was paired and uninvolved.

Measured with immunoSEQ multiplex PCR; TCRdb has only the in-frame clones, and not every one. The profile shows roughly 19,000 clones, around 87% of them singletons. This receptor was obtained from a man between 40 and 70 years old with stage II squamous cell lung carcinoma. Material: PBMCs, obtained before any cancer treatment. The rearrangement links TRBV9 to TRBJ2-1; TRBD2 matches 10 bases. The DNA for the CDR3 is TGTGCCAGCAGCCCACGGACTAGCGGCTTAATAGGTGAGCAGTTCTTC. Its protein is CASSPRTSGLIGEQFF.